The present entry profiles one T cell receptor beta chain with its context. Its specificity is unknown. The data stem from a study of cytomegalovirus exposure and HLA in healthy donors. Whole-study findings and limits: Roughly uniform depth of sequencing across donors was assumed in presence/absence analyses. A cluster of highly shared sequence variants was likely a sequencing artifact.

This PCR relied on a set of 60 Vbeta primers and 13 Jbeta primers. Clones were read by immunoSEQ multiplex PCR, and TCRdb kept only the in-frame ones, dropping some. This sample has about 160,000 clones; around 83% occur once, and the top ten carry 2% to 2.5%. The CDR3 has 13 amino acids. V dropped 10 bases and J dropped 8 bases, with 17 bases sitting between them. The germline V gene encodes CDR1 WSHSY and CDR2 SAAADI. The origin of this receptor is a man between 18 and 35 years old in good health and CMV-seropositive. The gene calls are TRBV10-2 and TRBJ1-4; D not resolved. What was sequenced was PBMCs. This CDR3 reads CATSGSGKEKLFF. CDR3 in DNA: TGCGCCACCTCCGGGTCCGGAAAGGAAAAACTGTTTTTT.